The present T cell receptor beta chain was sequenced within a study of cytomegalovirus exposure and HLA in healthy donors. General observations from the study: Later analysis showed most CMV-associated TCR beta chains appearing HLA-restricted. The authors reported that TCR beta sequences could predict HLA-A and HLA-B alleles. These predictions were accurate for most subjects in the first cohort. Indistinguishable V segments, including TRBV6-2 and TRBV6-3, were excluded.

CDR3 length equals 15 residues. After removal of 2 bases from V and 5 bases from J, the junction contained 4 bases not matched to a gene. Germline CDR1 reads MNHEY; CDR2 reads SMNVEV (reference sequence). PCR primers comprised 60 Vbeta and 13 Jbeta primers. Clones were sequenced by immunoSEQ multiplex PCR, and TCRdb holds only the in-frame ones, with some missing. The sample yields around 160,000 clones, around 80% seen once. As concerns this clone: Its antigen is as yet unknown.

The V call is TRBV27, the J call TRBJ2-5; 11 bases match TRBD2. This TCR came from a human donor in good health. Material for sequencing was PBMCs. CDR3 region: CASSLRLAGRETQYF. For the CDR3, the DNA is TGTGCCAGCAGTTTAAGACTAGCGGGGAGGGAGACCCAGTACTTC.